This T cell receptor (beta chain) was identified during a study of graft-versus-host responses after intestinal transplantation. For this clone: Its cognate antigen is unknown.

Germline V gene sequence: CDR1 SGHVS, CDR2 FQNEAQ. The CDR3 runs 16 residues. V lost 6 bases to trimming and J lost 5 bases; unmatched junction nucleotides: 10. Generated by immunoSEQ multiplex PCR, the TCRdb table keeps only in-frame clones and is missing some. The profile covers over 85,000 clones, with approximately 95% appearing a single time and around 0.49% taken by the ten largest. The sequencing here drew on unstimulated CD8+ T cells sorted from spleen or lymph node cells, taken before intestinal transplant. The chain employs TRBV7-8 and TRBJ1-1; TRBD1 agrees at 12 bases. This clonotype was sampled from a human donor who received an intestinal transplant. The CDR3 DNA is TGTGCCAGCAGATCCGGGACAGGGGGCTTGGGGACTGAAGCTTTCTTT. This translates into CASRSGTGGLGTEAFF. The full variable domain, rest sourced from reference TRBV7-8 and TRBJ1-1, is GAGVSQSPRYKVAKRGQDVALRCDPISGHVSLFWYQQALGQGPEFLTYFQNEAQLDKSGLPSDRFFAERPEGSVSTLKIQRTQQEDSAVYLCASRSGTGGLGTEAFFGQGTRLTVV.